This T cell receptor beta chain was captured by sequencing in a study of cytomegalovirus exposure and HLA in healthy donors. The CDR3 extends over 15 amino acids. After removal of 1 base from V and 5 bases from J, the junction contained 4 bases not matched to a gene. From germline, CDR1 is SGHRS and CDR2 YFSETQ. 13 Jbeta primers and 60 Vbeta primers were used for the PCR. TCRdb's table, derived via immunoSEQ multiplex PCR, lists solely in-frame clones and lacks some. Here the sample table reports over 100,000 clones. The receptor's source is a woman aged 40 to 50 in good health and CMV-seropositive. Sequencing used PBMCs. The J gene is TRBJ2-1, the V gene TRBV5-1, with 9 bases aligning to TRBD2. The CDR3 loop is CASSLLRLADNEQFF. Here the CDR3 DNA reads TGCGCCAGCAGCTTGTTACGACTAGCGGACAATGAGCAGTTCTTC.